This TCR beta chain appears in the sequencing data of a study of blood T cells in healthy people across ages. V was trimmed by 4 bases and J by 1 base, leaving 10 bases between them. The CDR3 consists of 14 residues. The study, taken as a whole, reports: Shifts in expanded clonotypes may have been confounded by donor CMV status, which was unknown.

A second PCR of 7 to 11 cycles used a sample-barcoded 5' primer and a J-beta primer mix. MiXCR, applied by TCRdb to the 5' RACE reads, yields one record per CDR3 protein. The sample shows 870,000 or so distinct CDR3 sequences, less than 35% of them seen only once. Isolated per sample were at least 6 million PBMCs. This clonotype was counted at least ten times. As yet, its antigen is unknown. The TCR comes from a woman aged 80 or older in good health. The rearrangement uses TRBV12-3 or TRBV12-4 and TRBJ2-5, with D unclear. The sequencing input was blood. CDR3 protein: CASSWVGTQETQYF. The CDR3 nucleotides are TGTGCCAGCAGTTGGGTAGGAACCCAAGAGACCCAGTACTTC.